The rows below give T cell receptor beta chains drawn from one sample of a study of shared T cell receptors in the human thymus. Measured with immunoSEQ multiplex PCR; TCRdb has only the in-frame clones, and not every one. The sample holds hundreds of thousands of clones, approximately 88% seen once. These sequences were also reported in another study, on human thymus T cells.

The sample was thymocytes. All receptors derive from a boy in the first two years of life with a congenital heart defect. Each CDR3 is given with its conserved first and last residue. The order of the fields is D gene, J gene, V gene, clone size, CDR3 DNA, CDR3 protein. The D gene is left open where the match is weak. The size entry is marked missing in some rows and otherwise reads once, few, many or a size class.

TRBD1 TRBJ2-7 TRBV6-5 . TGTGCCAGCAGTCCCCCGGGACAGGGATCCTACGAGCAGTACTTC CASSPPGQGSYEQYF
. TRBJ2-3 TRBV27 . TGTGCCAGCAGTTTGTGGCGGGGCGCAGATACGCAGTATTTT CASSLWRGADTQYF
. TRBJ1-2 TRBV7-8 . TGTGCCAGCAGTCCTAGGGGAACTCCGGGTTCTAACTATGGCTACACCTTC CASSPRGTPGSNYGYTF
. TRBJ1-1 TRBV2 . TGTGCCAGCAGTGCAGGGTTTTCGAACACTGAAGCTTTCTTT CASSAGFSNTEAFF
TRBD2 TRBJ2-7 TRBV5-4 once TGTGCCAGCAGCTTGGCGGGGCGGGAGCTCAACGAGCAGTACTTC CASSLAGRELNEQYF
. TRBJ1-4 TRBV6-1 few TGTGCCAGCAGTGACACATTCAGAGGTCGGCCTAATGAAAAACTGTTTTTT CASSDTFRGRPNEKLFF
TRBD2 TRBJ2-1 TRBV5-4 . TGTGCCAGCAGCCCTCCTAGCGGGAGGCTCACATACAATGAGCAGTTCTTC CASSPPSGRLTYNEQFF
TRBD2 TRBJ2-1 TRBV19 . TGTGCCAGTAGTACCGAGCGGGAGGGCTCCTACAATGAGCAGTTCTTC CASSTEREGSYNEQFF
. TRBJ1-2 TRBV28 . TGTGCCAGCAGTTTCGGGGTTCCCCTTAACTATGGCTACACCTTC CASSFGVPLNYGYTF
TRBD2 TRBJ2-7 TRBV7-6 few TGTGCCAGCAGCCCCGTCAGGGGGGAGCGGGAGGAACCCGAGCAGTACTTC CASSPVRGEREEPEQYF
TRBD1 TRBJ1-1 TRBV11-2 . TGTGCCAGCAGCCATACAGGGGTAAGCACTGAAGCTTTCTTT CASSHTGVSTEAFF
TRBD2 TRBJ2-7 TRBV4-3 . TGCGCCAGCAGCCAAGAGGGGCCCGATAGCGGGAGGCCCCCCTACGAGCAGTACTTC CASSQEGPDSGRPPYEQYF
. TRBJ2-1 TRBV27 . TGTGCCAGCAGTCCCTCACAGGGAGGGTCATACAATGAGCAGTTCTTC CASSPSQGGSYNEQFF
TRBD2 TRBJ2-7 TRBV4-2 . TGTGCCAGCAGCCAAGATAACCGAACTAGCGCCCCATCCTACGAGCAGTACTTC CASSQDNRTSAPSYEQYF
. TRBJ2-3 TRBV30 . TGTGCCTGGAGGGTAGGCGGGTTCGGCACAGATACGCAGTATTTT CAWRVGGFGTDTQYF
. TRBJ2-7 TRBV7-2 . TGTGCCAGCAGCTTATGGGGCGGGACGTTCTCCTACGAGCAGTACTTC CASSLWGGTFSYEQYF